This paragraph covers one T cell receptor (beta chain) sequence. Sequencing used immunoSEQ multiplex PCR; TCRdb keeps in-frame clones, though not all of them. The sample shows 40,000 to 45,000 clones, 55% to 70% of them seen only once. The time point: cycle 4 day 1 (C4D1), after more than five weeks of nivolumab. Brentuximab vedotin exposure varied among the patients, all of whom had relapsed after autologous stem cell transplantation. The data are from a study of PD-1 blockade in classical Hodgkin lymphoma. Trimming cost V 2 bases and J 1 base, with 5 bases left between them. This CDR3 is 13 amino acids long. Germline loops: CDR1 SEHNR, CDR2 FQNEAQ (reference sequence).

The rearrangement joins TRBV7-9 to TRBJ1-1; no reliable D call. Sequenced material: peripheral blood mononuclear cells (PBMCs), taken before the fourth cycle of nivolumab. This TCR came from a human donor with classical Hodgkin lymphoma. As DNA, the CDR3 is TGTGCCAGCAGCTTATTGGGGAACACTGAAGCTTTCTTT. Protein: CASSLLGNTEAFF.